The 31 T cell receptor beta chains presented below share a single source sample, sequenced in a study of immune characterization of retroperitoneal liposarcoma. TCRdb re-called the PCR reads with MiXCR, one entry per CDR3 protein. The data show 15,000 or so distinct CDR3 sequences, less than 55% seen once. Sequenced: tumor tissue. The receptors derive from a female donor with retroperitoneal liposarcoma.

This clonotype is classed as medium-sized. The chain employs TRBV6-1 and TRBJ2-2; D is unresolved. V lost 6 bases and J 3 bases, leaving 11 bases between the germline ends. Germline CDR1 reads MNHNS; CDR2 reads SASEGT. The CDR3 covers 14 residues. In DNA form, the CDR3 reads TGTGCCAGCAGATTGCGGTTTGACACCGGGGAGCTGTTTTTT. This translates into CASRLRFDTGELFF.

CDR3 loop: CASGLVLGGGNEQFF. The CDR3 DNA follows: TGTGCTAGTGGTTTGGTACTGGGGGGTGGGAATGAGCAGTTCTTC. The rearrangement joins TRBV12-5 to TRBJ2-4, with a weak D call TRBD2 (6 bases). The end of the DNA fits TRBJ2-1 better, so the J call may be wrong. CDR1 is LGHNT, CDR2 FRNRAP, per germline. CDR3 length: 15 residues.

In its sample, this clonotype is medium-sized. V and J are TRBV7-2 and TRBJ1-4; weak D call: TRBD1 (5 bases). CDR1 is SGHTA and CDR2 is FQGNSA in the germline V gene. Trimming took 2 bases from V and 8 from J, leaving 12 bases between them. The CDR3 spans 14 residues. CDR3 DNA sequence: TGTGCCAGCAGCTTAAACCAGGGCTCGGAAAAACTGTTTTTT. Protein product: CASSLNQGSEKLFF.

The table lists this clonotype with many counts. This sequence joins TRBV12-3 or TRBV12-4 and TRBJ2-5; 8 nucleotides match TRBD2. V lost 3 bases to trimming and J lost 11 bases; unmatched junction nucleotides: 14. The CDR3 length is 15 residues. CDR3 amino acids: CASSFITSGYNEQYF. CDR3 coding DNA: TGTGCCAGCAGTTTCATAACTAGCGGCTACAATGAGCAGTACTTC.

This clonotype showed up just a few times. The chain joins TRBV25-1 to TRBJ2-7, with 9 positions matching TRBD2. Trimming cost V 0 bases and J 4 bases; bases outside gene matches: 4. The CDR3 contains 15 residues. The germline gives CDR1 MGHDK, CDR2 SYGVNS. CDR3 residues: CASSEYSGSRYEQYF. In nucleotides, the CDR3 is TGTGCCAGCAGTGAATATAGCGGGAGTAGGTACGAGCAGTACTTC.

This clonotype has just a few counts. J is TRBJ2-1 and V is TRBV6-6; no clear D. TRBJ2-7 matches the DNA end more closely, so the J call is doubtful. CDR3 length equals 17 residues. Per the germline V gene, CDR1 is MNHNY and CDR2 is SVGAGI (reference sequence). DNA for the CDR3: TGTGCCAGCAGTGCACGTAGGGCAGTCCACTCCTACAATGAGCAGTACTTC. Translation: CASSARRAVHSYNEQYF.

The chain carries TRBV6-1 and TRBJ2-5, with TRBD1 matching 12 bases. With the DNA end fitting TRBJ2-7 better, the J assignment may be wrong. Germline values: CDR1 MNHNS, CDR2 SASEGT. The CDR3 extends over 14 amino acids. The CDR3 DNA reads as TGTGCCAGCAGCCGGGACAGGGGGCTTTACGAGCAGTACTTC. This sequence encodes CASSRDRGLYEQYF.

This CDR3 is CASSSGTSGRLNEQFF. CDR3 sequence (DNA): TGTGCCAGCAGCTCTGGGACTAGCGGGAGACTCAATGAGCAGTTCTTC. The chain uses TRBV7-2 and TRBJ2-1, with 14 bases identical to TRBD2. This CDR3 region has 16 residues. Germline-derived CDR1 and CDR2 are SGHTA and FQGNSA. J was trimmed by 6 bases and V by 4 bases; bases with no gene match: 5.

Comments on this clonotype: The germline gene is not matched at one end of the junction; a read error may be the cause. V and J are TRBV4-1 and TRBJ2-5; D is possibly TRBD2 (6 bases). The J call is doubtful: the DNA matches TRBJ2-7 better. Germline CDR1 MGHRA, CDR2 YSYEKL. The CDR3 totals 15 residues. The chain's CDR3 is CASAPGGTNSYEQYF. DNA for the CDR3: TGTGCCAGCGCCCCGGGCGGGACCAATTCTTACGAGCAGTACTTC.

V gene TRBV4-3 combines with J gene TRBJ2-2; TRBD1 aligns across 7 bases. The CDR3 covers 16 residues. Trimming removed 1 base from V and 7 bases from J; junction bases left unmatched: 9. The germline CDR1 and CDR2 sequences are LGHNA and YSLEER. The CDR3 DNA is TGCGCCAGCAGCCAAGTGGGGGCAGGGGGAAACGGGGAGCTGTTTTTT. It codes for CASSQVGAGGNGELFF.

There are a few counts of this clonotype. The V and J genes are TRBV27 and TRBJ2-5; 13 bases agree with TRBD2. Germline V gene data show CDR1 as MNHEY and CDR2 as SMNVEV (reference sequence). This CDR3 region has 16 residues. J lost 5 bases, V lost 5 bases, and 8 bases had no gene match. CDR3 sequence (DNA): TGTGCCAGCAGTACGGGACTAGCGGGAAGGGGGGAGACCCAGTACTTC. Amino acids: CASSTGLAGRGETQYF.

The chain employs TRBV6-1 and TRBJ2-1, with 9 nucleotides matching TRBD1. The end of the DNA aligns better with TRBJ2-5, so the J call may be wrong. The CDR3 runs 13 residues. Looked up from germline, CDR1 is MNHNS and CDR2 is SASEGT. CDR3 in amino acids: CASRDRGGETQYF. The CDR3 DNA is TGTGCCAGCAGGGACAGGGGTGGGGAGACCCAGTACTTC.

The J gene is TRBJ2-3, the V gene TRBV7-6, with TRBD2 matching over 15 bases. Judging by the DNA end, TRBJ2-7 fits better; the J call may be wrong. This CDR3 is 18 amino acids long. Looked up from germline, CDR1 is SGHVS and CDR2 is FNYEAQ. CDR3: CASTLPPGLAGGFHEQYF. Here the CDR3 DNA reads TGTGCCAGCACCCTACCCCCGGGACTAGCGGGAGGCTTCCACGAGCAGTACTTC.

This clonotype was counted once. Germline and junction disagree at one end, which may indicate a read error. V and J are TRBV7-8 and TRBJ2-3, with 7 bases matching TRBD2. Germline CDR1 reads SGHVS; CDR2 reads FQNEAQ. CDR3 length: 14 residues. As DNA, the CDR3 is TGTTCCAGCAGCCGACTAGCTTTCCAAGATATGCAGTATTTT. It translates to CSSSRLAFQDMQYF.

The genes are TRBV7-2 and TRBJ2-1; 13 bases map to TRBD2. This CDR3 has 17 residues. Germline V CDR1 and CDR2: SGHTA, FQGNSA. V shed 2 bases, J shed 2 bases, and the junction held 3 bases outside the gene matches. The chain's CDR3 is CASSLRTSGGAYNEQFF. In nucleotides, the CDR3 is TGTGCCAGCAGCTTAAGAACTAGCGGGGGGGCCTACAATGAGCAGTTCTTC.

The chain combines TRBV10-1 with TRBJ2-4, with D maybe TRBD1 (5 bases). The end of the DNA is better explained by TRBJ2-7, so the J call may be wrong. The CDR3 is 16 residues long. Germline CDR1 is WNHNN and CDR2 is SYGVQD (reference sequence). CDR3 nucleotide sequence: TGCGCCAGCAGACATCCTGGGGCCGCCTTCCCGGACGAGCAGTACTTC. Translated, it gives CASRHPGAAFPDEQYF.

This clonotype was recorded only once. The chain joins TRBV7-2 to TRBJ2-1; TRBD2 aligns across 13 bases. Germline values: CDR1 SGHTA, CDR2 FQGNSA. The CDR3 contains 16 residues. Losses at the gene ends were 4 bases for V and 4 bases for J; bases not matched to a gene: 4. CDR3 in amino acids: CASSSPGLAGYNEQFF. The CDR3, as DNA: TGTGCCAGCAGCTCTCCGGGACTAGCGGGGTACAATGAGCAGTTCTTC.

In this sample, this clonotype turned up many times. The chain joins TRBV7-3 to TRBJ2-1; 10 nucleotides agree with TRBD2. The assigned J gene may be wrong: the sequence end matches TRBJ2-7 better. CDR1 is SGHTA and CDR2 is FQGTGA in the germline V gene. The CDR3 has 15 amino acids. The CDR3 DNA sequence: TGTGCCAGCAGTTCGGACGGGACTAGCGACAATGAGCAGTACTTC. It codes for CASSSDGTSDNEQYF.

The sample holds a few counts of this clonotype. The CDR3 loop is CASSFNRDTQYF. The CDR3 region has the DNA TGCGCCAGCAGCTTCAACAGAGATACGCAGTATTTT. The chain uses TRBV10-2 and TRBJ2-3; D uncertain. Germline CDR1 and CDR2: WSHSY and SAAADI. V was shortened by 6 bases and J by 5 bases, with 9 bases between the two germline ends. The length of the CDR3 is 12 residues.

By share of the sample, this clonotype is medium-sized. The genes are TRBV6-1 and TRBJ2-1; D is unresolved. The better agreement between TRBJ2-7 and the DNA end casts doubt on the J call. Germline V CDR1 and CDR2: MNHNS, SASEGT. The CDR3 covers 12 residues. The CDR3 sequence is CASSDLQAEQYF. In DNA form, the CDR3 reads TGTGCCAGCAGCGACCTCCAGGCTGAGCAGTACTTC.

This clonotype was picked up a small number of times. CDR3 nucleotide sequence: TGTGCCAGCAGCTTAGATCCGCCCTTCCTAGACTCCTACAATGAGCAGTACTTC. As protein: CASSLDPPFLDSYNEQYF. The rearrangement joins TRBV11-2 to TRBJ2-5; no clear D gene. CDR3 length: 18 amino acids. The V gene's germline CDR1 is SGHAT and CDR2 FQNNGV. Trimming cost V 0 bases and J 11 bases, with 28 bases left between them.

This clonotype was seen more than once but under ten times. The rearrangement uses TRBV7-3 and TRBJ2-5; 9 bases align to TRBD1. The CDR3 has 14 residues. Looked up from germline, CDR1 is SGHTA and CDR2 is FQGTGA. After removal of 5 bases from V and 3 bases from J, the junction contained 4 bases not matched to a gene. The CDR3 DNA reads as TGTGCCAGCAGCCGGACAGGGGCCGAAGAGACCCAGTACTTC. Its protein product is CASSRTGAEETQYF.

This clonotype was recorded only once. A read error may account for a junction end that differs from germline. The rearrangement uses TRBV10-1 and TRBJ2-1; D may be TRBD2 (5 bases). The DNA end is a closer match to TRBJ2-5, so the J assignment may be wrong. Germline-derived CDR1 and CDR2 are WNHNN and SYGVQD (reference sequence). This CDR3 region has 13 residues. DNA for the CDR3: TGCACCAGCAGTGAGATTCAGGCGGGGACCCAGTACTTC. Translated, it gives CTSSEIQAGTQYF.

V and J are TRBV6-5 and TRBJ2-1, with 11 bases aligning to TRBD2. The DNA end favors TRBJ2-7, so the J call may be wrong. Per the germline V gene, CDR1 is MNHEY and CDR2 is SVGAGI. This CDR3 spans 14 amino acids. CDR3 DNA: TGTGCCAGCAGTTACGGGACTAGCGGCTACGAGCAGTACTTC. This translates into CASSYGTSGYEQYF.

This clonotype appeared a few times. The missing conserved phenylalanine or tryptophan at the end of this CDR3 makes a read error likely. No DNA is shown, since the ends of the CDR3 on it are uncertain; the CDR3 is the one TCRdb lists. The V call is TRBV6-1, the J call TRBJ2-1; TRBD2 is the table's D call, not checked against the DNA. The CDR3 numbers 17 amino acids, ends counted. The germline V gene encodes CDR1 MNHNS and CDR2 SASEGT. CDR3 region: CASSEGTSDYNEQYFGA.

The CDR3 spells CASSLSWYNEQFF. CDR3 nucleotides: TGTGCCAGCAGTTTATCTTGGTACAATGAGCAGTTCTTC. This chain joins TRBV27 and TRBJ2-1; D ambiguous. V gave up 0 bases and J gave up 4 bases, with 4 bases separating them. The germline CDR1 and CDR2 sequences are MNHEY and SMNVEV (reference sequence). This CDR3 has 13 amino acids.

The chain links TRBV6-1 to TRBJ2-1; D gene uncertain. The J call is in doubt because the DNA end fits TRBJ2-7 better. The V gene's germline CDR1 is MNHNS and CDR2 SASEGT. The CDR3 runs to 13 residues. CDR3 in amino acids: CASSDDTYNEQYF. The CDR3 region has the DNA TGTGCCAGCAGTGACGACACCTACAATGAGCAGTACTTC.

J is TRBJ2-3 and V is TRBV6-8, with 7 bases that match TRBD2. The DNA end favors TRBJ2-7, so the J call may be wrong. Looked up from germline, CDR1 is MNHGY and CDR2 is SAAAGT. CDR3 length: 18 amino acids. CDR3 nucleotide sequence: TGTGCCAGCAGTACGCTACGAAGCGGGACCGGCTCCTACAATGAGCAGTACTTC. Amino acids: CASSTLRSGTGSYNEQYF.

The J gene is TRBJ2-1, the V gene TRBV7-3, with D perhaps assigned TRBD1 or TRBD2 (5 bases each). Judging by the DNA end, TRBJ2-5 fits better; the J call may be wrong. Germline V gene lookup returns CDR1 SGHTA and CDR2 FQGTGA. This CDR3 spans 15 amino acids. The CDR3 DNA sequence: TGTGCCAGCTCCCCGGTGGGGGTTTTAGGAGAGACCCAGTACTTC. Amino acids: CASSPVGVLGETQYF.

The chain is built from TRBV6-1 and TRBJ2-2, with D uncertain. Between the trimmed V and J ends, which lost 5 bases and 5 bases, there was a span of 12 bases. Per the germline V gene, CDR1 is MNHNS and CDR2 is SASEGT. CDR3 length: 14 amino acids. The CDR3 sequence: CASSTDWVTGELFF. For the CDR3, the DNA is TGTGCCAGCAGTACCGACTGGGTTACCGGGGAGCTGTTTTTT.

The chain joins TRBV10-3 to TRBJ2-1; 12 bases align to TRBD2. The CDR3 runs 17 residues. V trimming: 0 bases; J trimming: 1 base; junction bases outside the gene matches: 1. Germline CDR1 reads ENHRY; CDR2 reads SYGVKD. CDR3 DNA: TGTGCCATCAGTGAGTCGGGACTAGCGGGTTCCTACAATGAGCAGTTCTTC. Encoded protein: CAISESGLAGSYNEQFF.